The 17 T cell receptor beta chains given below trace back to one sample, sequenced in a study of response to subunit inactivated influenza vaccine. A single record per CDR3 protein comes from TCRdb applying MiXCR to the RT-PCR reads. The table has 500,000 to 600,000 distinct CDR3 sequences, 7.6% seen once. The input for sequencing was PBMCs from blood, taken around 25 months after vaccination. These receptors were taken from a man in his fifties or sixties who received an inactivated influenza vaccine.

This clonotype was seen ten or more times. V is TRBV7-2 and J is TRBJ1-6; D not certain. V lost 1 base and J lost 9, with 4 bases in between. Per the germline V gene, CDR1 is SGHTA and CDR2 is FQGNSA. This CDR3 comprises 12 residues. CDR3 DNA sequence: TGTGCCAGCAGCTTAGGTGCTTCACCCCTCCACTTT. Protein: CASSLGASPLHF. The entire variable domain, with the rest obtained from reference TRBV7-2 and TRBJ1-6, is as follows: GAGVSQSPSNKVTEKGKDVELRCDPISGHTALYWYRQSLGQGLEFLIYFQGNSAPDKSGLPSDRFSAERTGGSVSTLTIQRTQQEDSAVYLCASSLGASPLHFGNGTRLTVT.

This clonotype was counted between two and nine times. The chain recombines TRBV5-1 with TRBJ2-1, with 9 bases matching TRBD1. The germline V gene encodes CDR1 SGHRS and CDR2 YFSETQ. The CDR3 is made up of 16 amino acids. J lost 5 bases, V lost 3 bases, and 9 bases had no gene match. CDR3 in DNA: TGCGCCAGCAGCTGGGGACAGGGTAGGGGGGACAATGAGCAGTTCTTC. Translation gives CASSWGQGRGDNEQFF.

This clonotype has a count of ten or more. The rearrangement links TRBV12-3 or TRBV12-4 to TRBJ2-7; D is ambiguous. There are 14 residues in the CDR3. Trimming stripped 3 bases from V and 2 bases from J, with 11 bases between. The CDR3 region has the DNA TGTGCCAGCAGTTTTCAACCCACTACCTACGAGCAGTACTTC. Its translation is CASSFQPTTYEQYF.

This clonotype occurred many times. The junction shows a germline mismatch at one end, possibly a read error. The J gene is TRBJ1-1, the V gene TRBV5-1, with TRBD1 as a possible D gene (5 bases). From germline, CDR1 is SGHRS and CDR2 YFSETQ. The CDR3 length is 14 residues. CDR3 sequence (DNA): TGTGCCAGCAGTTCAGGGACGGCCAACACTGAAGCTTTCTTT. Translated: CASSSGTANTEAFF.

The chain carries TRBV5-1 and TRBJ2-3; 8 nucleotides agree with TRBD1. Germline-derived CDR1 and CDR2 are SGHRS and YFSETQ. This CDR3 is built from 16 residues. Trimming at V came to 4 bases and at J to 2 bases, leaving 9 bases not matched to a gene. Here the CDR3 DNA reads TGCGCCAGCAGCGGTGAGGGACAGGCGATCACAGATACGCAGTATTTT. It encodes CASSGEGQAITDTQYF.

This clonotype was seen many times. V usage is TRBV4-2 and J usage is TRBJ1-1; no clear D. The CDR3 contains 13 residues. The V and J ends lost 1 base and 1 base respectively, with 4 bases between them. Germline CDR1 is LGHNA and CDR2 is YNFKEQ. For the CDR3, the DNA is TGTGCCAGCAGCCAAGGGGAGAACACTGAAGCTTTCTTT. This translates into CASSQGENTEAFF.

The genes are TRBV15 and TRBJ1-1; TRBD1 might be the D (6 bases). V dropped 1 base and J dropped 0 bases, with 9 bases sitting between them. Germline V gene data show CDR1 as LNHNV and CDR2 as YYDKDF (reference sequence). This CDR3 comprises 15 residues. CDR3 in DNA: TGTGCCACCAGCAGAGGGGACACGGTGAACACTGAAGCTTTCTTT. It specifies CATSRGDTVNTEAFF.

The sample holds a few counts of this clonotype. The chain couples TRBV11-2 to TRBJ1-2; no reliable D call. Looked up from germline, CDR1 is SGHAT and CDR2 is FQNNGV. Trimming took off 0 bases at V and 4 bases at J, with 12 bases between the two ends. The CDR3 spans 15 residues. The CDR3 DNA reads TGTGCCAGCAGCTTAGATCAGGAGGGTTTCTATGGCTACACCTTC. It codes for CASSLDQEGFYGYTF.

The table lists this clonotype with many counts. The rearrangement joins TRBV14 to TRBJ2-7; D tentatively fits TRBD1 or TRBD2 (5 bases each). CDR1 is SGHDN, CDR2 FVKESK, per germline. With 8 bases removed from V and 7 bases from J, the gap between germline ends came to 15 bases. This CDR3 is built from 12 residues. The CDR3 DNA follows: TGTGCCAGCCGGGCCGAGGGGAGTGAGCAGTACTTC. It specifies CASRAEGSEQYF.

This clonotype was counted at least ten times. This sequence joins TRBV24-1 and TRBJ2-3; TRBD1 matches at 11 bases. The junction had 9 bases not matched to a gene; V was cut back by 5 bases and J by 3 bases. The CDR3 runs 17 residues. Germline CDR1 and CDR2: KGHDR and SFDVKD. The chain's CDR3 is CATSVAAGTGGTDTQYF. The DNA for the CDR3 is TGTGCCACCAGTGTGGCCGCCGGGACAGGGGGTACAGATACGCAGTATTTT.

The sample holds many counts of this clonotype. This chain links TRBV4-1 with TRBJ1-5; the D gene is possibly TRBD1 (6 bases). Trimming removed 0 bases at V and 7 bases at J, with 16 bases between. This CDR3 comprises 16 residues. Germline V gene sequence: CDR1 MGHRA, CDR2 YSYEKL. The chain's CDR3 is CASSQDITGTWQPQHF. CDR3 nucleotides: TGCGCCAGCAGCCAAGATATAACAGGGACGTGGCAGCCCCAGCATTTT.

V is TRBV29-1 and J is TRBJ2-5; D uncertain. The CDR3 contains 14 residues. CDR1 is SQVTM, CDR2 ANQGSEA, per germline. The germline V and J ends were trimmed by 4 bases and 4 bases, with 16 bases remaining between them. DNA for the CDR3: TGCAGCGTTGTTATGGAAGCGCGGCGAGAGACCCAGTACTTC. Amino acid sequence: CSVVMEARRETQYF.

The chain joins TRBV10-3 to TRBJ2-1; TRBD2 is a possible D gene (5 bases). CDR3 length equals 19 residues. Trimming took 2 bases from V and 0 from J, leaving 20 bases between them. Germline CDR1 reads ENHRY; CDR2 reads SYGVKD. The CDR3 DNA sequence: TGTGCCATCAGTGAGCGGGGTCCGCCGGCCCCGAGCTCCTACAATGAGCAGTTCTTC. It specifies CAISERGPPAPSSYNEQFF.

This clonotype was detected many times. The rearrangement links TRBV29-1 to TRBJ2-1, with 7 positions matching TRBD1. Germline CDR1 reads SQVTM; CDR2 reads ANQGSEA. The CDR3 is 11 amino acids. V shed 8 bases, J shed 9 bases, and the junction held 7 bases outside the gene matches. CDR3 DNA sequence: TGCAGCACCAGACAGGGAACTGAGCAGTTCTTC. Translation gives CSTRQGTEQFF.

This clonotype was detected many times. The chain links TRBV14 to TRBJ1-5; D unresolved. The CDR3 consists of 14 residues. V lost 1 base to trimming and J lost 7 bases, with 11 bases between them. Looked up from germline, CDR1 is SGHDN and CDR2 is FVKESK. DNA of the CDR3: TGTGCCAGCAGCCAAGGCGTAAGCGACCAGCCCCAGCATTTT. The encoded protein is CASSQGVSDQPQHF.

There are many counts of this clonotype. The chain employs TRBV20-1 and TRBJ2-1, with unresolved D. CDR1 DFQATT and CDR2 SNEGSKA come from the germline V gene (reference sequence). The CDR3 covers 11 residues. V was clipped by 7 bases and J by 8 bases, with 12 bases between them. CDR3 residues: CSEKKGDEQFF. The CDR3 DNA reads TGCAGTGAGAAGAAGGGCGATGAGCAGTTCTTC.

This clonotype was seen ten or more times. The V and J genes are TRBV6-4 and TRBJ2-1, with 9 bases identical to TRBD1. The V and J ends lost 5 bases and 8 bases, in that order; junction bases with no gene match: 4. The CDR3 runs to 13 residues. Germline V gene lookup returns CDR1 MRHNA and CDR2 SNTAGT. CDR3 DNA: TGTGCCAGCAGTCGGGACAGGGTTGATGAGCAGTTCTTC. Residues: CASSRDRVDEQFF.